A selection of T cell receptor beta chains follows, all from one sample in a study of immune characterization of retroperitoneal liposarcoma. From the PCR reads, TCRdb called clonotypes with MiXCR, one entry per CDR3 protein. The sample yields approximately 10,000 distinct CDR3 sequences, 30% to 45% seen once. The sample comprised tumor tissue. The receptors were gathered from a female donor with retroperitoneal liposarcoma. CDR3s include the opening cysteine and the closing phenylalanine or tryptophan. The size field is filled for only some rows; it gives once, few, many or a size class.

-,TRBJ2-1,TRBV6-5,CASRRLAGSEGHEQFF
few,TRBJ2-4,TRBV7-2,CASRTDRVQYF
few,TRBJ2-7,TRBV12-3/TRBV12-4,CASRASRDSYEQYF
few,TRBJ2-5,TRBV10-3,CAIRDDNQETQYF
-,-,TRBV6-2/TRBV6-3,CASTDFNEQYF
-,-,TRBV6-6,CASSFFARVGDEQFF
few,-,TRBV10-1,CASSDRTGAYEQYF
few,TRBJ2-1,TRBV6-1,CASSEANPGSSYNEQFF
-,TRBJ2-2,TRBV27,CASKSIAGLTTGELFF
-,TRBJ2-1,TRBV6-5,CASSVSPPAYNEQFF
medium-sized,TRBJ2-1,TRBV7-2,CASSPLWETQFF
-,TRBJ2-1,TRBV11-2,CASSFSGGANEQFF
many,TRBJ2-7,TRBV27,CASSLTSNSYEQYF
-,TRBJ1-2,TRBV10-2,CATSPTTLRDGYTF
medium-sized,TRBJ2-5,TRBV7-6,CVSSLEGGSREQYF
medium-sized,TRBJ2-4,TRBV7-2,CASSLSSGQGKNIQYF